These T cell receptor beta chains were read from a single sample in a study of control samples from healthy donors and cancer patients. The assay was immunoSEQ multiplex PCR, and TCRdb's table has in-frame clones only and misses some. The data contain about 69,000 clones, roughly nine tenths of them singletons. Sample: PBMCs. The receptors come from a man between 60 and 70 years old with colorectal cancer. Each CDR3 is given without its conserved first and last residue.

v_call cdr3_aa
TRBV5-1 ASRDGSYNEQF
TRBV5-6 ASSFYGETQY
TRBV19 ASRPQDGNYGYT
TRBV7-2 ASRGGNTDTQY
TRBV25-1 ASSESGRGDGYT
TRBV20-1 SASAVDTQY
TRBV6-5 ASSYSKGYEQY
TRBV6-6 ASSYEGANTEAF
TRBV5-1 ASSSGLNTNTGELF
TRBV7-7 ASSLERTSGGETQY
TRBV3-1/TRBV3-2 ASSQAGTGANVLT
TRBV6-2/TRBV6-3 ASSYSRAGPYEQY